The rows below give T cell receptor beta chains drawn from one sample of a study of T-cell memory formation after mild COVID-19. TCRdb re-called the 5' RACE reads with MiXCR, one entry per CDR3 protein. The sample shows about 82,000 distinct CDR3 sequences, around 13% of them seen only once. The source material was PBMCs or a T cell subset sorted from them (not recorded which). These receptors originate from a man younger than 35 who had mild COVID-19 (a few samples of this study predate the infection). Cell type and time point are not known. The CDR3 runs from the conserved cysteine through the conserved F or W. The D gene is left open where the match is weak. Clone size appears in some rows only: once, few, many, or a class for an expanded clone.

j_gene	v_gene	d_gene	abundance	len	CDR3nt	CDR3aa
TRBJ2-3	TRBV6-1	NA	few	15	TGTGCCAGCAGTGGGCTCGACAGAAGCACAGATACGCAGTATTTT	CASSGLDRSTDTQYF
TRBJ2-7	TRBV7-9	NA	NA	13	TGTGCCATCCAAGACGGTAGCTCCTACGAGCAGTACTTC	CAIQDGSSYEQYF
TRBJ2-7	TRBV7-6	NA	NA	13	TGTGCCAGCAGCTTGGGTTTGGCCTACGAGCAGTACTTC	CASSLGLAYEQYF
TRBJ2-1	TRBV4-1	TRBD2	NA	18	TGCGCCAGCAGCCCAGGCGGGGCGGTAGCGGGGGGGATATATGAGCAGTTCTTC	CASSPGGAVAGGIYEQFF
TRBJ1-2	TRBV4-1	NA	NA	15	TGCGCCAGCAGCCAAGACCCCACAGGGTCCTATGGCTACACCTTC	CASSQDPTGSYGYTF
TRBJ1-2	TRBV4-1	NA	NA	14	TGCGCCAGCAGCCAAGTGGGGCAACAGGGAGGCTACACCTTC	CASSQVGQQGGYTF
TRBJ2-3	TRBV6-5	NA	NA	14	TGTGCCAGCAGCACCGGATTCTACACAGATACGCAGTATTTT	CASSTGFYTDTQYF
TRBJ2-3	TRBV7-3	NA	NA	16	TGTGCCAGCAGCCCACAACTACAGGAAAACACAGATACGCAGTATTTT	CASSPQLQENTDTQYF
TRBJ2-3	TRBV4-1	NA	NA	14	TGCGCCAGCAGCCAAGTCTCGGAAGGAGATACGCAGTATTTT	CASSQVSEGDTQYF
TRBJ1-1	TRBV4-3	NA	few	15	TGCGCCAGCAGCCAAGATTGGACCCTGGGTACTGAAGCTTTCTTT	CASSQDWTLGTEAFF
TRBJ2-7	TRBV4-1	TRBD1	few	14	TGCGCCAGCAGCCAGCTCGGGACAGTCTACGAGCAGTACTTC	CASSQLGTVYEQYF
TRBJ1-1	TRBV6-5	NA	many	13	TGTGCCAGCAGTTATGGTGAGAACACTGAAGCTTTCTTT	CASSYGENTEAFF
TRBJ2-7	TRBV4-1	NA	few	13	TGCGCCAGCAGCCAAGTATCGGGAAACGAGCAGTACTTC	CASSQVSGNEQYF
TRBJ2-1	TRBV27	NA	NA	15	TGTGCCAGTAATGTAGGGGGTAACCACCGGTCCACGCAGTTCTTC	CASNVGGNHRSTQFF
TRBJ2-3	TRBV7-2	NA	NA	14	TGTGCCAGCAGCTCCGAAGGGGCGACAGATACGCAGTATTTT	CASSSEGATDTQYF
TRBJ2-3	TRBV5-1	NA	few	14	TGCGCCAGCAGGGAAGAGGAGGGGCCAGATACGCAGTATTTT	CASREEEGPDTQYF
TRBJ2-7	TRBV4-1	NA	few	13	TGCGCCAGCAGCCAGGGGTCAATAGGTGAGCAGTACTTC	CASSQGSIGEQYF
TRBJ2-7	TRBV7-3	NA	NA	14	TGTGCCAGCAGTCCAGGCGGTGGTTCCTACGAGCAGTACTTC	CASSPGGGSYEQYF
TRBJ1-2	TRBV2	NA	few	14	TGTGCCAGCAGTGAGTGGGCAGCTAACTATGGCTACACCTTC	CASSEWAANYGYTF
TRBJ1-1	TRBV6-5	TRBD1	NA	16	TGTGCCAGCAGGGGGGACAGGGCGGATAAGAACACTGAAGCTTTCTTT	CASRGDRADKNTEAFF
TRBJ2-1	TRBV7-3	TRBD2	NA	14	TGTGCCAGCAGCGGCGGGGGGGCGTCGGATGAGCAGTTCTTC	CASSGGGASDEQFF
TRBJ2-3	TRBV7-9	TRBD2	NA	13	TGTGCCACACAGCGGGGGGGCCGGGATACGCAGTATTTT	CATQRGGRDTQYF
TRBJ1-1	TRBV9	NA	NA	15	TGTGCCAGCAGCGTAGTCGGTTCGAGGAACACTGAAGCTTTCTTT	CASSVVGSRNTEAFF
TRBJ1-4	TRBV12-3/TRBV12-4	TRBD1	few	15	TGTGCCAGCAGAACCCTCGGACAGGGTACAGAAAAACTGTTTTTT	CASRTLGQGTEKLFF
TRBJ2-5	TRBV12-3/TRBV12-4	TRBD2	NA	15	TGTGCCAGCAGTGGAGGACTAGCGGTTTCTCAGACCCAGTACTTC	CASSGGLAVSQTQYF
TRBJ2-3	TRBV7-3	TRBD2	few	15	TGTGCCAGCAGCGACGCTAGCGGGGGGCTAGATACGCAGTATTTT	CASSDASGGLDTQYF
TRBJ1-5	TRBV12-3/TRBV12-4	NA	NA	15	TGTGCCAGCAGCAGGGACGGACTAAACAATCAGCCCCAGCATTTT	CASSRDGLNNQPQHF
TRBJ2-1	TRBV4-1	NA	NA	12	TGCGCCAGCAGCCCGCAGGGGAATGAGCAGTTCTTC	CASSPQGNEQFF
TRBJ2-1	TRBV6-2/TRBV6-3	NA	many	14	TGTGCCAGCAGTTATACAACGGATCACCCTCGGCAGTTCTTC	CASSYTTDHPRQFF
TRBJ1-1	TRBV29-1	TRBD1	few	12	TGCAGCTTTGGGACAGGGAACACTGAAGCTTTCTTT	CSFGTGNTEAFF
TRBJ1-2	TRBV6-5	NA	few	15	TGTGCCAGCAGTTACCATCGAACGCGGGGAAGTGGCTACACCTTC	CASSYHRTRGSGYTF
TRBJ2-5	TRBV7-9	NA	NA	16	TGTGCCAGCAGCTTAGGAGTTGTGGGCCCGGGAGAGACCCAGTACTTC	CASSLGVVGPGETQYF
TRBJ2-1	TRBV4-1	NA	few	11	TGCGCCAGCAGCCTCCGCCATGAGCAGTTCTTC	CASSLRHEQFF
TRBJ2-1	TRBV24-1	NA	many	13	TGTGCCACCAGTGGGAGCTCCTACAATGAGCAGTTCTTC	CATSGSSYNEQFF
TRBJ2-5	TRBV7-2	TRBD1	NA	15	TGTGCCAGCAGCTGCCGGGACAGGGTTTTCGAGACCCAGTACTTC	CASSCRDRVFETQYF
TRBJ2-5	TRBV28	TRBD1	NA	14	TGTGCCAGCAGCCGAGCAGGGGGCCAAGAGACCCAGTACTTC	CASSRAGGQETQYF
TRBJ1-6	TRBV7-6	NA	few	13	TGTGCCAGCAGCCCTACAGAAGAGTCACCCCTCCACTTT	CASSPTEESPLHF
TRBJ2-1	TRBV4-3	TRBD2	few	16	TGCGCCAGCAGCCTGCGGACTAGATGGTCCTACAATGAGCAGTTCTTC	CASSLRTRWSYNEQFF
TRBJ2-3	TRBV20-1	NA	NA	16	TGCAGTGCTAGAAGTGGTGGACTCCCGGGCCCAGATACGCAGTATTTT	CSARSGGLPGPDTQYF
TRBJ1-1	TRBV27	TRBD1	few	15	TGTGCCAGCAGTCAAAGGCCACAGGGGTACACTGAAGCTTTCTTT	CASSQRPQGYTEAFF
TRBJ1-2	TRBV6-5	TRBD1	NA	14	TGTGCCAGCAGTTACTCGCAGGGGGCGAGTGGCTACACCTTC	CASSYSQGASGYTF
TRBJ2-3	TRBV3-1	TRBD2	few	17	TGTGCCAGCAGCCCGGGACTAGCGGGGGGGCAAGGAGATACGCAGTATTTT	CASSPGLAGGQGDTQYF
TRBJ2-2	TRBV23-1	NA	NA	15	TGCGCCAGCAGTCAATCAGAGACAGACGGCGGGGAGCTGTTTTTT	CASSQSETDGGELFF
TRBJ1-5	TRBV2	NA	NA	18	TGTGCCAGCAGAACTAGGACCATTGAAGACGGGAGAGATCAGCCCCAGCATTTT	CASRTRTIEDGRDQPQHF
TRBJ1-1	TRBV19	TRBD1	few	17	TGTGCCAGTAGTTCTAGAGGCCGGGACAGGATGAACACTGAAGCTTTCTTT	CASSSRGRDRMNTEAFF
TRBJ2-5	TRBV6-6	NA	few	19	TGTGCCAGCAGTTACTCGATATCTGGGGGCCCGAGTGTAGAAGAGACCCAGTACTTC	CASSYSISGGPSVEETQYF
TRBJ2-7	TRBV30	NA	NA	14	TGTGCCTGGAGGAGGGTCAGTTACTCCTACGAGCAGTACTTC	CAWRRVSYSYEQYF
TRBJ1-5	TRBV29-1	NA	NA	13	TGCAGCGCCCAGACAGGAGACAATCAGCCCCAGCATTTT	CSAQTGDNQPQHF
TRBJ1-2	TRBV27	TRBD1	NA	15	TGTGCCAGCAGTTTAAGGACAGGGGACGTCTATGGCTACACCTTC	CASSLRTGDVYGYTF
TRBJ2-1	TRBV29-1	NA	NA	15	TGCAGCGTTGAAGGCGAGGAGGGCAGCTACAATGAGCAGTTCTTC	CSVEGEEGSYNEQFF
TRBJ1-2	TRBV12-3/TRBV12-4	NA	few	14	TGTGCCAGCAGTCCCTCAACAGGGAAGAGTGGCTACACCTTC	CASSPSTGKSGYTF
TRBJ1-1	TRBV5-1	NA	few	14	TGCGCCAGCAGCTTTCGGAGGGGAGGAACTGAAGCTTTCTTT	CASSFRRGGTEAFF